This T cell receptor (beta chain) was recovered during a study of blood T cells in healthy people across ages. Sample-barcoded 5' priming and a J-beta primer mix drove a second PCR of 7 to 11 cycles. TCRdb re-derived calls from the 5' RACE reads in MiXCR, one entry per CDR3 protein. The repertoire holds roughly 2 million distinct CDR3 sequences, less than 50% seen once, with around 2.1% in the top ten. The CDR3 runs 15 residues. Between the trimmed V and J ends, which lost 2 bases and 5 bases, there was a span of 16 bases. The V gene's germline CDR1 is MNHNS and CDR2 SASEGT. The receptor's source is a woman aged 35 to 49 in good health. The sample consisted of blood. The gene calls are TRBV6-1 and TRBJ2-7, with D tentatively TRBD1 (6 bases). The CDR3 protein is CASSEHPGVPNEQYF. The CDR3 nucleotides read TGTGCCAGCAGTGAACACCCAGGGGTCCCCAACGAGCAGTACTTC.